This TCR beta chain was captured in a study of blood T cells in healthy people across ages. Study-level results: Across the age range, TCR beta diversity per million T cells fell in a roughly linear way. Comparison with aged donors showed that long-lived donors had more naive CD4+ cells and higher diversity.

A sample-barcoded 5' primer and a J-beta primer mix were used in a second PCR of about 7 to 12 cycles. A single record per CDR3 protein comes from TCRdb applying MiXCR to the 5' RACE reads. This repertoire shows about 2 million distinct CDR3 sequences, approximately 50% found once; its top ten account for 2% to 2.5%. This clonotype was seen more than once but under ten times. Its cognate antigen is unknown. Germline CDR1 is SEHNR and CDR2 is FQNEAQ (reference sequence). The CDR3 runs to 15 residues. Trimming at V came to 0 bases and at J to 8 bases, leaving 4 bases not matched to a gene. This sequence originates from a woman between 40 and 55 years old in good health. Sample: blood. This chain connects TRBV7-9 to TRBJ2-4; 10 bases are shared with TRBD1. CDR3 sequence: CASSLATGGSDIQYF. The DNA of the CDR3 is TGTGCCAGCAGCTTAGCGACAGGGGGCAGCGACATTCAGTACTTC.